These 6 T cell receptor beta chains were sequenced from one sample in a study of blood T cell repertoires in COVID-19. Assay used: immunoSEQ multiplex PCR; TCRdb lists only in-frame clones, some missing. The sample holds roughly 220,000 clones, 84% seen once. Specimen: peripheral blood. Receptor source: a woman in her sixties or seventies who had recovered from COVID-19.

Turning to this clone: The sample has other DNA sequences that encode this CDR3 too. The V gene is TRBV5-1, the J gene TRBJ2-3; TRBD2 matches at 9 bases. The CDR3 sequence is 16 residues long. Germline lookup yields CDR1 SGHRS and CDR2 YFSETQ. Trimming took 0 bases from V and 0 from J; bases not matched to a gene: 2. The CDR3 spells CASSLVAGVSTDTQYF. In nucleotides, the CDR3 is TGCGCCAGCAGCTTGGTAGCGGGGGTGAGCACAGATACGCAGTATTTT.

This sequence joins TRBV10-2 and TRBJ1-1, with 10 bases lining up with TRBD1. The CDR3 spans 14 residues. J lost 4 bases, V lost 5 bases, and 4 bases had no gene match. Germline V gives CDR1 WSHSY, CDR2 SAAADI. CDR3 residues: CASSPDRGPTEAFF. The DNA of the CDR3 is TGCGCCAGCAGTCCAGACAGGGGGCCCACTGAAGCTTTCTTT.

J is TRBJ2-1 and V is TRBV7-9; D not resolved. V shed 2 bases and J shed 10 bases, with 9 bases lying between them. The CDR3 is 12 amino acids. Germline values: CDR1 SEHNR, CDR2 FQNEAQ (reference sequence). In DNA form, the CDR3 reads TGTGCCAGCAGCTTAACTGGGCAGGAGCAGTTCTTC. Translated: CASSLTGQEQFF.

This chain uses TRBV10-3 with TRBJ1-4, with a tentative D call TRBD1 (6 bases). This CDR3 region has 16 residues. Germline lookup yields CDR1 ENHRY and CDR2 SYGVKD. Deletions cut 2 bases from V and 4 bases from J, with 14 bases between. CDR3 sequence: CAISETWDTNNEKLFF. In DNA form, the CDR3 reads TGTGCCATCAGTGAGACCTGGGACACCAATAATGAAAAACTGTTTTTT.

In nucleotides, the CDR3 is TGCGCCATCAGACCGGGACTGAACTACGAGCAGTACTTC. As protein: CAIRPGLNYEQYF. This chain connects TRBV5-1 to TRBJ2-7; D perhaps matches TRBD2 (6 bases). Germline V gene lookup returns CDR1 SGHRS and CDR2 YFSETQ. V was cut by 9 bases and J by 3 bases, with 16 bases left in between. CDR3 length: 13 residues.

The chain uses TRBV3-1 (or the pseudogene TRBV3-2) and TRBJ2-1, with TRBD2 matching over 11 bases. This CDR3 is built from 18 residues. CDR1 and CDR2 from the germline V gene are LGHDT and YNNKEL (reference sequence). With 2 bases clipped from V and 1 base from J, the junction kept 7 bases outside the gene matches. The CDR3 loop reads CASSQYVLAGGSYNEQFF. The CDR3 DNA sequence: TGTGCCAGCAGCCAATACGTTCTAGCGGGGGGTTCCTACAATGAGCAGTTCTTC.